The 12 T cell receptor beta chains below all came from one sample that was sequenced in a study of persistence of HIV-infected CD4 T cells. The stimulus was an HIV-1 Gag 15-mer peptide pool, roughly 1 ug/peptide/mL. CD4+ T cells upregulating both CD40 ligand and CD69 were sorted as responding cells. The immunoSEQ assay was version 4, run in survey mode. Here immunoSEQ multiplex PCR was the method, and the copy in TCRdb shows in-frame clones only, minus some. This sample has roughly 8,500 clones; approximately 86% occur once, and the top ten carry 2% to 2.5%. No cognate antigen is known for these TCRs. This specimen was CD4+ T cells sorted from PBMCs after approximately 20-hour stimulation, taken from a patient who received antiretroviral therapy. The source of these receptors is an adult woman with HIV who was CMV-seropositive.

This chain joins TRBV5-1 and TRBJ2-5; D is possibly TRBD1 or TRBD2 (5 bases each). Between the trimmed V and J ends, which lost 3 bases and 1 base, there was a span of 16 bases. Germline assignment: CDR1 SGHRS and CDR2 YFSETQ. The CDR3 runs 16 residues. The CDR3, as DNA: TGCGCCAGCAGCTCGGGGACGTCTTTGGCCCAAGAGACCCAGTACTTC. Amino acid sequence: CASSSGTSLAQETQYF.

The J gene is TRBJ1-1, the V gene TRBV3-1 (or the pseudogene TRBV3-2); no clear D gene. The CDR3 length is 15 residues. Germline V gene data show CDR1 as LGHDT and CDR2 as YNNKEL (reference sequence). The ends were cut back, 0 bases at V and 0 bases at J, with 8 bases in the middle. The CDR3 nucleotides are TGTGCCAGCAGCCAAGACGTCTACATGAACACTGAAGCTTTCTTT. This translates into CASSQDVYMNTEAFF.

J is TRBJ1-2 and V is TRBV20-1; D is unclear. V was pared by 7 bases and J by 1 base, with 7 bases between. CDR3 length: 11 amino acids. In germline, CDR1 is DFQATT, CDR2 SNEGSKA (reference sequence). CDR3 DNA: TGCAGTGATCACAGTAACTATGGCTACACCTTC. Amino acid sequence: CSDHSNYGYTF.

This clone was counted a few times. The V gene is TRBV5-4, the J gene TRBJ1-2; D ambiguous. The ends were cut back, 3 bases at V and 3 bases at J, with 9 bases in the middle. This CDR3 is built from 13 residues. Germline CDR1 and CDR2: SGHNT and YYREEE (reference sequence). CDR3 DNA: TGTGCCAGCAGCTCCCGGACCGACTATGGCTACACCTTC. Amino acid sequence: CASSSRTDYGYTF.

This chain's CDR3 is CASSPPNQGYGYTF. Here the CDR3 DNA reads TGTGCCAGCTCACCCCCAAACCAAGGGTATGGCTACACCTTC. The gene calls are TRBV18 and TRBJ1-2, with no clear D. The CDR3 is 14 residues long. Looked up from germline, CDR1 is KGHSH and CDR2 is LQKENI. The ends were cut back, 3 bases at V and 5 bases at J, with 13 bases in the middle.

The V and J genes are TRBV7-9 and TRBJ2-1; 7 positions agree with TRBD1. With 5 bases clipped from V and 7 bases from J, the junction kept 11 bases outside the gene matches. Germline lookup yields CDR1 SEHNR and CDR2 FQNEAQ (reference sequence). The CDR3 is 15 residues long. CDR3 nucleotide sequence: TGTGCCAGCAGCCGACTTCTAGACAGGGTAAATGAGCAGTTCTTC. Encoded protein: CASSRLLDRVNEQFF.

The chain is built from TRBV5-1 and TRBJ2-5; maybe TRBD2 (6 bases). The tail of the sequence fits TRBJ2-7 better, so the J call may be wrong. The CDR3 is 14 amino acids. The germline gives CDR1 SGHRS, CDR2 YFSETQ. The CDR3 DNA reads TGCGCCAGCAGCGCCTCGACTAGGGCCTACGAGCAGTACTTC. Amino acids: CASSASTRAYEQYF.

This clone was recorded only once. The chain links TRBV7-2 to TRBJ1-3, with TRBD1 matching over 7 bases. Trimming took 4 bases from V and 0 from J; bases not matched to a gene: 3. Looked up from germline, CDR1 is SGHTA and CDR2 is FQGNSA. The CDR3 has 15 amino acids. In DNA, the CDR3 is TGTGCCAGCAGCTCCCGGACAGGCTCTGGAAACACCATATATTTT. Translation gives CASSSRTGSGNTIYF. The full variable domain, rest sourced from reference TRBV7-2 and TRBJ1-3, is GAGVSQSPSNKVTEKGKDVELRCDPISGHTALYWYRQSLGQGLEFLIYFQGNSAPDKSGLPSDRFSAERTGGSVSTLTIQRTQQEDSAVYLCASSSRTGSGNTIYFGEGSWLTVV.

The chain couples TRBV28 to TRBJ1-5; no definite D call. Germline V CDR1 and CDR2: MDHEN, SYDVKM. V was cut by 5 bases and J by 4 bases, with 6 bases left in between. This CDR3 spans 12 amino acids. CDR3 nucleotide sequence: TGTGCCAGCAGTCCACCAAATCAGCCCCAGCATTTT. This gives the protein CASSPPNQPQHF.

In DNA, the CDR3 is TGTGCCAGCTCCCCCAGAGCAGTAAATAATTCACCCCTCCACTTT. This translates into CASSPRAVNNSPLHF. The V call is TRBV7-2, the J call TRBJ1-6, with unresolved D. The CDR3 extends over 15 amino acids. V was shortened by 8 bases and J by 5 bases, with 16 bases between the two germline ends. CDR1 is SGHTA, CDR2 FQGNSA, per germline.

The chain uses TRBV9 and TRBJ1-1; TRBD1 might be the D (6 bases). V was shortened by 3 bases and J by 5 bases, with 11 bases between the two germline ends. Germline V gives CDR1 SGDLS, CDR2 YYNGEE. The CDR3 runs 13 residues. The CDR3 sequence is CASSALQGTEAFF. The CDR3, as DNA: TGTGCCAGCAGCGCGTTACAGGGAACTGAAGCTTTCTTT. The full variable domain, with the rest looked up from reference TRBV9 and TRBJ1-1, is DSGVTQTPKHLITATGQRVTLRCSPRSGDLSVYWYQQSLDQGLQFLIQYYNGEERAKGNILERFSAQQFPDLHSELNLSSLELGDSALYFCASSALQGTEAFFGQGTRLTVV.

This clone was seen only a few times. The chain is built from TRBV7-9 and TRBJ1-3; possible D gene TRBD1, 6 bases. This CDR3 contains 13 residues. Looked up from germline, CDR1 is SEHNR and CDR2 is FQNEAQ (reference sequence). V gave up 4 bases and J gave up 3 bases, with 7 bases separating them. This CDR3 is CASSSDSGNTIYF. The CDR3 DNA sequence: TGTGCCAGCAGCTCGGACAGTGGAAACACCATATATTTT.